These 5 T cell receptor beta chains were all obtained from the same sample, sequenced in a study of blood T cells in healthy people across ages. Through a sample-barcoded 5' primer and a J-beta primer mix, a second PCR was run for about 7 to 12 cycles. TCRdb analysed the 5' RACE reads with MiXCR anew, one entry per CDR3 protein. The data hold 750,000 or so distinct CDR3 sequences, with roughly 25% observed a single time. Separately, the same data were catalogued under a study of T cells of mothers and their children.

The specimen was blood. These receptors all stem from a boy younger than 18 in good health.

As to this clonotype: Germline is not matched at one junction end, which may reflect a read error. The chain employs TRBV3-1 and TRBJ1-2; D remains unclear. This CDR3 comprises 12 residues. Germline CDR1 and CDR2: LGHDT and YNNKEL (reference sequence). The CDR3 bases are TGTGCCAGCAGCCAACAGAGCTATAGCTACACCTTC. Translating gives CASSQQSYSYTF.

This clonotype was detected only a few times. The chain has TRBV12-3 or TRBV12-4 and TRBJ2-5; the match to TRBD2 covers 8 bases. V trimming: 5 bases; J trimming: 2 bases; junction bases outside the gene matches: 7. CDR3 length: 15 residues. The CDR3 here is CASSHELAGQETQYF. CDR3 bases: TGTGCCAGCAGTCATGAATTAGCGGGACAAGAGACCCAGTACTTC.

This clonotype showed up just once. The chain couples TRBV20-1 to TRBJ2-1; 10 bases agree with TRBD2. Germline V lookup: CDR1 DFQATT, CDR2 SNEGSKA (reference sequence). CDR3 length equals 19 residues. Losses at the gene ends were 0 bases for V and 0 bases for J; bases not matched to a gene: 11. CDR3 coding DNA: TGCAGTGCTAGAGACTGGAGAGGGGCTAGCGGGAGCTCCTACAATGAGCAGTTCTTC. Protein product: CSARDWRGASGSSYNEQFF.

Notes on this clonotype: A read error is possible here, since a much larger clone lies one base away. V and J are TRBV5-1 and TRBJ2-3; D uncertain. The germline V and J ends were trimmed by 0 bases and 4 bases, with 3 bases remaining between them. This CDR3 contains 12 residues. Germline V gene data show CDR1 as SGHRS and CDR2 as YFSETQ. CDR3 loop: CASSLDADTQYF. The CDR3 coding sequence is TGCGCCAGCAGCTTGGACGCAGATACGCAGTATTTT.

This clonotype has more than one count but fewer than ten. The V and J genes are TRBV5-4 and TRBJ2-2, with 7 bases fitting TRBD2. J gave up 3 bases and V 4 bases, and 6 bases lay outside the gene matches. The germline gives CDR1 SGHNT, CDR2 YYREEE (reference sequence). CDR3 length: 15 amino acids. The DNA of the CDR3 is TGTGCCAGCAGCCCTCAACGGGGGGACACCGGGGAGCTGTTTTTT. This gives the protein CASSPQRGDTGELFF.